In its sample, the clone carrying this T cell receptor (beta chain) was seen once. The antigen remains undetermined. The sample is drawn from a study of T-cell reconstitution after alpha-beta-depleted transplantation in children. General study results and limits: Expanded graft clones, several hundred of them, were reportedly the source of alpha-beta T cells about two months after transplant.

With 0 bases removed from V and 3 bases from J, the gap between germline ends came to 18 bases. This CDR3 spans 17 amino acids. Per germline, CDR1 LGHNA and CDR2 YSLEER. For TCRbeta, the library was prepared with unique molecular identifiers. One entry per CDR3 protein results from TCRdb running MiXCR on the PCR reads. The repertoire holds about 250,000 distinct CDR3 sequences, with more than 20% as singletons. The sequence was collected from a female patient aged 2-15 years who had a stem cell transplant for congenital amegakaryocytic thrombocytopenia, so the T cells may come from the graft donor. This chain uses TRBV4-3 with TRBJ2-7, with a weak D call TRBD1 (6 bases). The sequencing here drew on PBMCs, mostly from graft donor cells, taken 360 days after TCRalphabeta/CD19-depleted stem cell transplant. Here the CDR3 reads CASSQDRRGIGSYEQYF. Here the CDR3 DNA reads TGCGCCAGCAGCCAAGATAGAAGGGGGATTGGGAGCTACGAGCAGTACTTC.